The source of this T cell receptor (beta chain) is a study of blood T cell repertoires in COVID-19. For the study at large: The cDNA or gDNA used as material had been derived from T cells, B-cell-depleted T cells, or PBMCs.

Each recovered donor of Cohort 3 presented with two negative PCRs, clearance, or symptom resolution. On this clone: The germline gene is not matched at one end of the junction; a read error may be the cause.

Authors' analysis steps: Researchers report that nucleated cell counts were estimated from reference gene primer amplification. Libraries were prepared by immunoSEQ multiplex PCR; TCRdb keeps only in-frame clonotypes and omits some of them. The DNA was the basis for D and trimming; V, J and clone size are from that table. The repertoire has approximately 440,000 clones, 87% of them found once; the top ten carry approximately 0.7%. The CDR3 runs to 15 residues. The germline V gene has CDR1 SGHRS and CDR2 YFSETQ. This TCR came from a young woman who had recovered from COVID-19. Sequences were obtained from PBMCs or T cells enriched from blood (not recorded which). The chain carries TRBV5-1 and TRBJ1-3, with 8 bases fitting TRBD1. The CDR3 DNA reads TGCGCCAGCAGCTTTTCCGGGACAGGTGGAGACACCATATATTTT. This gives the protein CASSFSGTGGDTIYF.